This TCR beta chain originates from a study of early T cells in non-severe SARS-CoV-2 infection. Background on the study: It was bulk RNA from unsorted whole blood that was sequenced, and the chains were unpaired.

The protocol attached unique molecular identifiers to individual cDNA molecules. From the 5' RACE reads, TCRdb called clonotypes with MiXCR, one entry per CDR3 protein. The table includes 70,000 or so distinct CDR3 sequences, approximately 10% detected once. This clonotype was seen a few times. As yet, its antigen is unknown. General study points: Matching against VDJdb likely underestimated virus-specific expansions, favoring anti-spike CD8.

This CDR3 has 15 amino acids. Germline lookup yields CDR1 KGHDR and CDR2 SFDVKD. V was pared by 2 bases and J by 6 bases, with 15 bases between. J is TRBJ1-2 and V is TRBV24-1; possibly TRBD1 for D (6 bases). The sample was whole blood. This clonotype originated in an adult who was a healthcare worker with PCR-confirmed SARS-CoV-2 infection or an uninfected control (not recorded which). The CDR3: CATSDSTGIVDGYTF. CDR3 coding DNA: TGTGCCACCAGTGATTCTACAGGGATTGTAGATGGCTACACCTTC.